A single sample is the source of the 12 T cell receptor beta chains below, sequenced in a study of T cell repertoires in cytomegalovirus infection. TCRdb fed the reads into MiXCR, producing one record per CDR3 protein. This sample carries some 230,000 distinct CDR3 sequences, 22% of them seen once, and the ten largest clones take roughly 18%. Material: CD8+ T cells from PBMCs. The receptors derive from a human donor in good health (CMV status not recorded). Some clones in this sample may be carry-over from other donors' samples.

The gene calls are TRBV7-2 and TRBJ1-1; D not certain. Trimming took 6 bases from V and 1 from J, leaving 9 bases between them. Germline-derived CDR1 and CDR2 are SGHTA and FQGNSA. The CDR3 sequence is 13 residues long. DNA of the CDR3: TGTGCCAGCAGACCCGACGGGAACACTGAAGCTTTCTTT. Its protein is CASRPDGNTEAFF.

This clonotype showed up many times. DNA for the CDR3: TGTGCCAGTAGGGACAGGGGGTATACTGAAGCTTTCTTT. Translating gives CASRDRGYTEAFF. The chain joins TRBV27 to TRBJ1-1, with TRBD1 matching 11 bases. CDR3 length: 13 amino acids. Germline V gene sequence: CDR1 MNHEY, CDR2 SMNVEV (reference sequence). V shed 9 bases and J 5 bases; nucleotides not matched to a gene: 5.

There are many counts of this clonotype. The V gene is TRBV7-9, the J gene TRBJ2-1, with D tentatively TRBD1 or TRBD2 (5 bases each). Between the trimmed V and J ends, which lost 5 bases and 4 bases, there was a span of 18 bases. The germline gives CDR1 SEHNR, CDR2 FQNEAQ (reference sequence). This CDR3 is 16 amino acids long. CDR3 residues: CASSPRTGARYNEQFF. The CDR3 DNA reads as TGTGCCAGCAGCCCCCGGACTGGGGCACGTTACAATGAGCAGTTCTTC.

This clonotype was picked up many times. The chain uses TRBV7-8 and TRBJ2-7; 7 bases agree with TRBD1. Germline V gives CDR1 SGHVS, CDR2 FQNEAQ. The CDR3 consists of 14 residues. The V segment lost 2 bases and the J segment 3 bases; nucleotides outside the gene matches: 4. This CDR3 reads CASSLQGVFYEQYF. The CDR3 DNA follows: TGTGCCAGCAGCTTACAGGGGGTATTCTACGAGCAGTACTTC. Based on the CDR3 plus reference TRBV7-8 and TRBJ2-7, the full variable domain is GAGVSQSPRYKVAKRGQDVALRCDPISGHVSLFWYQQALGQGPEFLTYFQNEAQLDKSGLPSDRFFAERPEGSVSTLKIQRTQQEDSAVYLCASSLQGVFYEQYFGPGTRLTVT.

The chain employs TRBV29-1 and TRBJ2-2; no firm D call. From germline, CDR1 is SQVTM and CDR2 ANQGSEA. V gave up 2 bases and J gave up 6 bases, with 7 bases separating them. The CDR3 spans 12 residues. The CDR3 region is CSVERMAGELFF. CDR3 DNA sequence: TGCAGCGTTGAACGGATGGCCGGGGAGCTGTTTTTT.

The chain employs TRBV4-1 and TRBJ2-1, with a weak D call TRBD1 (5 bases). Germline CDR1 MGHRA, CDR2 YSYEKL. V lost 1 base, J lost 5 bases, and 12 bases lay in between. The CDR3 covers 15 residues. CDR3: CASSQGWGDDNEQFF. In DNA form, the CDR3 reads TGCGCCAGCAGCCAAGGGTGGGGCGATGACAATGAGCAGTTCTTC.

This clonotype was recorded many times. The chain joins TRBV7-2 to TRBJ2-1; a weak D match, TRBD2 (5 bases). Trimming took off 5 bases at V and 7 bases at J, with 12 bases between the two ends. The CDR3 covers 13 residues. Germline V CDR1 and CDR2: SGHTA, FQGNSA. CDR3: CASSLFPGNEQFF. DNA for the CDR3: TGTGCCAGCAGCCTTTTTCCGGGGAATGAGCAGTTCTTC.

This clonotype showed up many times. CDR3 protein: CASSLTWGGLDTQYF. CDR3 DNA: TGTGCCAGCAGTTTAACGTGGGGGGGCCTCGATACGCAGTATTTT. The rearrangement links TRBV28 to TRBJ2-3, with D possibly TRBD2 on 7 matching bases. Germline-derived CDR1 and CDR2 are MDHEN and SYDVKM. The CDR3 runs 15 residues. Trimming shortened V by 2 bases and J by 6 bases, and 15 bases separated the two germline ends.

This clonotype was counted once. The chain uses TRBV29-1 and TRBJ1-2; D remains ambiguous. Germline assignment: CDR1 SQVTM and CDR2 ANQGSEA. CDR3 length: 13 residues. V shed 2 bases and J shed 3 bases, with 10 bases lying between them. CDR3 amino acids: CSVEWQEHYGYTF. In nucleotides, the CDR3 is TGCAGCGTTGAATGGCAGGAACACTATGGCTACACCTTC.

This clonotype was observed a handful of times. This chain uses TRBV5-6 with TRBJ2-5, with 10 bases aligning to TRBD2. Germline trimming cut 2 bases from V and 5 bases from J; bases unmatched to any gene: 15. The CDR3 loop spans 18 amino acids. Per the germline V gene, CDR1 is SGHDT and CDR2 is YYEEEE. Here the CDR3 reads CASSLSSSGGWSAETQYF. The CDR3 DNA reads TGTGCCAGCAGCTTATCTTCTAGCGGGGGATGGTCTGCTGAGACCCAGTACTTC.

This clonotype was picked up a small number of times. CDR3 protein: CSASEDRGYSPLHF. The CDR3 DNA sequence: TGCAGTGCTAGTGAGGACAGGGGATATTCACCCCTCCACTTT. The V gene is TRBV20-1, the J gene TRBJ1-6, with 9 bases aligning to TRBD1. Per the germline V gene, CDR1 is DFQATT and CDR2 is SNEGSKA (reference sequence). The CDR3 has 14 amino acids. Trimming at V came to 3 bases and at J to 8 bases, leaving 5 bases not matched to a gene.

A few counts support this clonotype. This sequence joins TRBV24-1 and TRBJ1-1; 9 positions agree with TRBD1. The junction had 3 bases not matched to a gene; V was cut back by 4 bases and J by 10 bases. The germline CDR1 and CDR2 sequences are KGHDR and SFDVKD. The CDR3 has 12 residues. The CDR3 sequence is CATSDPGQGAFF. Here the CDR3 DNA reads TGTGCCACCAGTGACCCGGGACAGGGAGCTTTCTTT.